This TCR beta chain was observed in a study of cytomegalovirus exposure and HLA in healthy donors. Assay: immunoSEQ multiplex PCR; the TCRdb copy retains only in-frame clones and omits some. Of under 150,000 clones in the sample, roughly 81% are singletons; the top ten hold almost 1.5%. Specimen: PBMCs. This receptor was identified in a woman in her twenties or thirties in good health and CMV-seronegative.

The CDR3 coding sequence is TGCAGCGTTGAAGGGCAGGGGATGAATGAAAAACTGTTTTTT. Its protein product is CSVEGQGMNEKLFF. The chain joins TRBV29-1 to TRBJ1-4; a possible D gene is TRBD1 (6 bases). The CDR3 contains 14 residues. Trimming took off 1 base at V and 5 bases at J, with 11 bases between the two ends. Germline-derived CDR1 and CDR2 are SQVTM and ANQGSEA.